The entry that follows covers one TCR beta chain sequence. This clone was found a few times. This receptor's antigen is unknown. Per-nucleotide qualities are absent, and no much larger clonotype sits a single base away. The source of the sample is a study of beta chain features in type 1 diabetes listed by TCRdb under 2018. As for the study more broadly: Patients and healthy donors did not differ in mean age, gender distribution, total cell number or subset yield. A total of approximately 99,000,000 sorted cells were examined across all samples, and RNA yield correlated strongly with the number of cells per subset. The study compared the TCRB repertoires of sorted circulating CD4+ T cell subsets in recently diagnosed type 1 diabetes patients with those in matched healthy donors. Regulatory and stem cell-like memory subsets were obtained from only 8 patients and roughly 8 healthy donors, while naive and central memory subsets were obtained from all 28 donors.

A single peripheral blood draw of around 0.11 L on average was collected from each donor into heparinised tubes. Naive, central memory, regulatory and stem cell-like memory CD4+ T cells were sorted on a BD FACSAria II using a panel including CD45RO, CCR7, CD25, CD127, CD95 and CD27. All sorted populations exceeded 95% purity. Right away, PBMCs were isolated by Lymphoprep density gradient centrifugation and were stained directly, with no culture step. So that batch effects would be minimized, each experiment stained and sorted samples in pairs, pairing one healthy donor with one patient. All of the isolated RNA was reverse transcribed with the High Capacity cDNA Reverse Transcription Kit, so expressed TCRB transcripts were sequenced. Deep immunoSEQ sequencing was applied to naive, central memory and regulatory T cell samples, giving an average of about 3.4 million total reads per sample. After sorted cells were lysed in RLT buffer, RNA was extracted with DNase-treated RNeasy Micro or Mini kits, with the choice depending on cell number. Each cell subset was processed separately to prevent cross-contamination, with patient and healthy donor samples processed together. The immunoSEQ multiplex PCR was used to amplify TCRB sequences from cDNA, generating 87-bp fragments that spanned the CDR3 region. Sequencing of the amplicons was performed on the Illumina HiSeq platform. Concerning the study's data processing: Synthetic template baselines were used to correct PCR bias computationally, reads within Hamming distance 2 were collapsed together, and singletons that could not be merged were discarded. Reads were aligned against IMGT to assign V, D and J genes, CDR3 length and insertions or deletions at six rearrangement sites. Within each subset, clonotype counts were normalized to the number of sorted cells before true diversity and Gini coefficients were calculated with the tcR R package. Repertoire sharing was quantified using the overlap coefficient calculated on TCRB nucleotide sequences. As a proxy for the pre-selection repertoire, out-of-frame TCRB sequences from naive cells were analyzed. TCRdb holds this immuneACCESS table with in-frame rearrangements only. Some clones are missing; in checked studies, unresolved V genes explain under half, and the rest has no known cause. The DNA gave D and trimming, while V, J and clone size come from that table. Across this sample there are about 900,000 clones, with 15% to 20% seen only once. About 0.02% of the sample belongs to the ten largest clones.

Paper-wide results and their limitations: Naive, central memory and regulatory TCRB repertoires appeared more similar among patients than among healthy donors. In all four CD4+ subsets, TCRB CDR3 length was moderately but significantly shorter in type 1 diabetes patients. PCR might favor shorter templates, but patient and control samples were amplified and corrected together, so any skew would affect both groups equally. Because the HLA sub-analyses included only small numbers of individuals, any influence of HLA type on TCRB rearrangement was left unresolved. At VDJ recombination sites, patients with type 1 diabetes made fewer insertions and deleted more nucleotides, a pattern implying thymic rearrangement abnormalities. Because cDNA rather than genomic DNA was sequenced, highly expressing activated cells could have been over-represented, although no difference in activation and CD3 levels was found between groups.

CDR1 and CDR2 are read off the germline V gene (reference sequence) as MNHEY and SMNVEV. The junction shows trimming of 5 bases on V and 2 bases on J, and the gene matches do not reach 9 bases of it. Including the terminal cysteine and phenylalanine, the CDR3 comprises 15 residues. Only the CDR3 region is kept as DNA, spanning 45 bases read in frame from base 1. The sequenced sample consisted of naive CD4+ T cells from blood. What the cell subset or site label conveys for this sample: true naive CD4+ T cells. This clonotype was obtained from a woman aged 18-29 years in good health. The chain uses TRBV27 and TRBJ2-7, with 7 central nucleotides matching TRBD2. At the DNA level, the sequence is TGTGCCAGCAGTCCTCGACTAGCTCGCCCCTACGAGCAGTACTTC. Translated, this gives CASSPRLARPYEQYF.